The 31 T cell receptor beta chains below were found in one sample sequenced in a study of blood T cell repertoires in COVID-19. TCRdb's copy holds only in-frame clones and misses some; the assay was immunoSEQ multiplex PCR. The repertoire holds about 160,000 clones, with more than 75% as singletons. Sequenced material: peripheral blood. Receptors originate from a woman aged 45-65 years with COVID-19, enrolled during active disease.

This clone was detected ten times or more. The identical CDR3 is also encoded by other nucleotide sequences in the sample. The chain carries TRBV18 and TRBJ1-1; D ambiguous. V was cut by 4 bases and J by 3 bases, with 6 bases left in between. The CDR3 sequence is 12 residues long. Germline CDR1 reads KGHSH; CDR2 reads LQKENI. The CDR3 protein is CASSLLDTEAFF. CDR3 DNA sequence: TGTGCCAGCTCACTTCTCGACACTGAAGCTTTCTTT.

V gene TRBV6-6 combines with J gene TRBJ2-3; TRBD1 matches at 10 bases. CDR1 and CDR2 (germline): MNHNY, SVGAGI (reference sequence). The trim removed 6 bases at V and 6 bases at J, leaving 6 bases unmatched. This CDR3 has 14 amino acids. The CDR3 coding sequence is TGTGCCAGCAGGCCCGGGACAGGGGTGGATACGCAGTATTTT. Amino acid sequence: CASRPGTGVDTQYF.

This clone is a singleton in its sample. This chain connects TRBV7-2 to TRBJ1-6; 8 positions agree with TRBD1. The CDR3 consists of 12 residues. The V gene's germline CDR1 is SGHTA and CDR2 FQGNSA. Unmatched junction bases numbered 2, after V lost 4 bases and J lost 12 bases. The CDR3 sequence is CASSSTGEPLHF. In nucleotides, the CDR3 is TGTGCCAGCAGCTCGACAGGGGAACCCCTCCACTTT.

The rearrangement uses TRBV28 and TRBJ2-7; 7 nucleotides line up with TRBD1. The CDR3 is made up of 16 amino acids. Trimming took 6 bases from V and 4 from J; bases not matched to a gene: 15. Germline V CDR1 and CDR2: MDHEN, SYDVKM. The CDR3 here is CASRSGSETGTYEQYF. In DNA, the CDR3 is TGTGCCAGCAGATCGGGTAGTGAGACAGGGACGTACGAGCAGTACTTC.

The chain joins TRBV15 to TRBJ1-1; D unresolved. CDR3 length equals 14 residues. CDR1 is LNHNV, CDR2 YYDKDF, per germline (reference sequence). The V end was cut by 0 bases, the J end by 6 bases, with 11 bases between. The CDR3 loop reads CATSRDAIRSEAFF. The CDR3 coding sequence is TGTGCCACCAGCAGAGATGCGATCAGGTCTGAAGCTTTCTTT. The full variable domain, in which reference TRBV15 and TRBJ1-1 provide the parts outside the CDR3, is DAMVIQNPRYQVTQFGKPVTLSCSQTLNHNVMYWYQQKSSQAPKLLFHYYDKDFNNEADTPDNFQSRRPNTSFCFLDIRSPGLGDTAMYLCATSRDAIRSEAFFGQGTRLTVV.

To note about this clone: The junction departs from the called germline gene at one end, perhaps through a read error. The V gene is TRBV6-1, the J gene TRBJ1-3; 7 nucleotides line up with TRBD1. CDR1 is MNHNS, CDR2 SASEGT, per germline. The CDR3 covers 12 residues. The chain's CDR3 is CASSEEEGAGHF. CDR3 sequence (DNA): TGTGCCAGCAGTGAAGAAGAGGGGGCCGGACATTTT.

This rearrangement joins TRBV3-1 (or the pseudogene TRBV3-2) to TRBJ2-1; 11 bases line up with TRBD1. Looked up from germline, CDR1 is LGHDT and CDR2 is YNNKEL (reference sequence). V lost 1 base to trimming and J lost 5 bases; unmatched junction nucleotides: 1. This CDR3 contains 15 residues. CDR3 sequence reads: CASSQGTGGHNEQFF. CDR3 nucleotide sequence: TGTGCCAGCAGCCAAGGGACAGGGGGCCACAATGAGCAGTTCTTC.

The chain is built from TRBV6-6 and TRBJ2-7; 8 bases fit TRBD1. The V gene end was trimmed by 8 bases and the J gene end by 6 bases; junction bases not matched to a gene: 12. The germline V gene encodes CDR1 MNHNY and CDR2 SVGAGI (reference sequence). This CDR3 contains 14 residues. This CDR3 reads CASRQVGQVGEQYF. The CDR3 region has the DNA TGTGCCAGCCGCCAGGTGGGACAGGTGGGCGAGCAGTACTTC.

CDR3 loop: CATSRDPSGGTDTQYF. CDR3 nucleotide sequence: TGTGCCACCAGCAGAGATCCCAGCGGGGGTACGGATACGCAGTATTTT. V usage is TRBV15 and J usage is TRBJ2-3; 8 bases are shared with TRBD2. Germline CDR1 and CDR2: LNHNV and YYDKDF (reference sequence). CDR3 length: 16 amino acids. Germline trimming cut 0 bases from V and 6 bases from J; bases unmatched to any gene: 8. Drawing the rest from reference TRBV15 and TRBJ2-3, the complete variable domain is DAMVIQNPRYQVTQFGKPVTLSCSQTLNHNVMYWYQQKSSQAPKLLFHYYDKDFNNEADTPDNFQSRRPNTSFCFLDIRSPGLGDTAMYLCATSRDPSGGTDTQYFGPGTRLTVL.

The rearrangement uses TRBV5-4 and TRBJ1-3, with 8 nucleotides matching TRBD1. Germline loops: CDR1 SGHNT, CDR2 YYREEE (reference sequence). J gave up 1 base and V 0 bases, and 0 bases lay outside the gene matches. The CDR3 spans 15 residues. The CDR3 loop reads CASSLGTGSGNTIYF. In nucleotides, the CDR3 is TGTGCCAGCAGCTTGGGGACAGGGTCTGGAAACACCATATATTTT.

This clone was detected once. The gene calls are TRBV3-1 (or the pseudogene TRBV3-2) and TRBJ2-3; TRBD2 matches at 8 bases. The germline V gene has CDR1 LGHDT and CDR2 YNNKEL (reference sequence). This CDR3 comprises 16 residues. Trimming cost V 0 bases and J 3 bases; bases outside gene matches: 5. The CDR3 reads CASSQDFPSGTDTQYF. CDR3 nucleotide sequence: TGTGCCAGCAGCCAAGATTTTCCTAGCGGGACAGATACGCAGTATTTT.

The CDR3 nucleotides read TGTGCCAGCAGTTTGGGGGGGAACACTGAAGCTTTCTTT. This encodes CASSLGGNTEAFF. The chain recombines TRBV12-3 or TRBV12-4 with TRBJ1-1, with D possibly being TRBD1 (5 bases). The ends were cut back, 3 bases at V and 1 base at J, with 6 bases in the middle. The CDR3 runs to 13 residues.

This chain links TRBV6-6 with TRBJ1-6, with 7 bases aligning to TRBD1. Per germline, CDR1 MNHNY and CDR2 SVGAGI (reference sequence). CDR3 size: 14 residues. V was clipped by 4 bases and J by 7 bases; unmatched bases: 4. CDR3 coding DNA: TGTGCCAGCAGTTCGCAGGGACAGAATTCACCCCTCCACTTT. It translates to CASSSQGQNSPLHF.

The chain combines TRBV4-1 with TRBJ2-7; TRBD2 might be the D (5 bases). Trimming cost V 3 bases and J 6 bases, with 9 bases left between them. Germline CDR1 and CDR2: MGHRA and YSYEKL. The CDR3 has 12 residues. In nucleotides, the CDR3 is TGCGCCAGCAGCCACGAGGGCCTCGAGCAGTACTTC. Its protein is CASSHEGLEQYF.

The chain is built from TRBV28 and TRBJ1-2; TRBD1 matches 9 bases. V gave up 5 bases and J gave up 8 bases; unmatched junction bases: 3. The CDR3 totals 12 residues. The germline CDR1 and CDR2 sequences are MDHEN and SYDVKM. The CDR3 reads CASSTTGGGYTF. The CDR3 DNA sequence: TGTGCCAGCAGTACCACAGGGGGCGGCTACACCTTC.

V usage is TRBV6-5 and J usage is TRBJ1-1; D possibly corresponds to TRBD1 (6 bases). Germline lookup yields CDR1 MNHEY and CDR2 SVGAGI. CDR3 length: 12 amino acids. V was pared by 4 bases and J by 10 bases, with 13 bases between. The CDR3, as DNA: TGTGCCAGCAGTTTGGACACACAGGGAGCTTTCTTT. Residues: CASSLDTQGAFF.

V usage is TRBV3-1 (or the pseudogene TRBV3-2) and J usage is TRBJ2-3, with 9 bases identical to TRBD1. CDR3 length: 16 residues. V was clipped by 1 base and J by 2 bases; unmatched bases: 4. The germline V gene has CDR1 LGHDT and CDR2 YNNKEL (reference sequence). CDR3 coding DNA: TGTGCCAGCAGCCAAGGGGGACAGGGAAACACAGATACGCAGTATTTT. It specifies CASSQGGQGNTDTQYF.

V is TRBV5-4 and J is TRBJ2-7, with D possibly TRBD1 on 5 matching bases. V was cut by 0 bases and J by 4 bases, with 8 bases left in between. Germline V gene data show CDR1 as SGHNT and CDR2 as YYREEE (reference sequence). The CDR3 spans 13 residues. CDR3 residues: CASSLAQGYEQYF. The CDR3 DNA follows: TGTGCCAGCAGCTTGGCCCAGGGTTACGAGCAGTACTTC.

The chain carries TRBV6-5 and TRBJ1-4, with D possibly matching TRBD1 (6 bases). CDR1 and CDR2 from the germline V gene are MNHEY and SVGAGI. V was clipped by 8 bases and J by 7 bases, with 17 bases between them. The CDR3 runs 14 residues. CDR3 protein: CASGGGLGGEKLFF. The CDR3 DNA reads as TGTGCCAGCGGCGGGGGGCTGGGGGGTGAAAAACTGTTTTTT.

In this sample, this clone turned up a few times. The V and J genes are TRBV7-2 and TRBJ1-2, with D possibly TRBD1 on 6 matching bases. With 1 base removed from V and 1 base from J, the gap between germline ends came to 16 bases. This CDR3 contains 17 residues. Germline CDR1 is SGHTA and CDR2 is FQGNSA. In DNA, the CDR3 is TGTGCCAGCAGCTTAGTGGTAGGGGGGGCTAGTAACTATGGCTACACCTTC. It specifies CASSLVVGGASNYGYTF.

The chain has TRBV28 and TRBJ2-1; TRBD1 might be the D (5 bases). The length of the CDR3 is 14 residues. Trimming pared 5 bases from V and 8 bases from J, leaving 16 bases between. The V gene's germline CDR1 is MDHEN and CDR2 SYDVKM. DNA of the CDR3: TGTGCCAGCAGTCCAGGGTCGGGCCTGGATGAGCAGTTCTTC. This translates into CASSPGSGLDEQFF.

The chain couples TRBV30 to TRBJ1-5; D not certain. V dropped 2 bases and J dropped 4 bases, with 15 bases sitting between them. The V gene's germline CDR1 is GTSNPN and CDR2 SVGIG (reference sequence). The CDR3 contains 15 residues. The CDR3 region has the DNA TGTGCCTGGAGTACCACCGGACTCTTAAATCAGCCCCAGCATTTT. Protein sequence: CAWSTTGLLNQPQHF.

The table lists this clone with a count of one. Written as DNA, the CDR3 is TGTGCCTGGAGTGTAGGCAGATTAACTAGCGGGGGGTACAATGAGCAGTTCTTC. Protein product: CAWSVGRLTSGGYNEQFF. This chain joins TRBV30 and TRBJ2-1; TRBD2 agrees at 12 bases. With 0 bases clipped from V and 4 bases from J, the junction kept 10 bases outside the gene matches. Germline V gene lookup returns CDR1 GTSNPN and CDR2 SVGIG (reference sequence). The CDR3 is made up of 18 amino acids.

The chain is built from TRBV6-4 and TRBJ1-5; D remains unclear. The germline V gene encodes CDR1 MRHNA and CDR2 SNTAGT. The CDR3 loop spans 15 amino acids. V was trimmed by 6 bases and J by 0 bases, leaving 12 bases between them. CDR3 in DNA: TGTGCCAGCAGAACAGAATCTTATAGCAATCAGCCCCAGCATTTT. Encoded protein: CASRTESYSNQPQHF.

The V and J genes are TRBV5-1 and TRBJ2-1; 9 bases align to TRBD1. This CDR3 comprises 15 residues. The V gene end was trimmed by 0 bases and the J gene end by 7 bases; junction bases not matched to a gene: 5. Per germline, CDR1 SGHRS and CDR2 YFSETQ. The CDR3 sequence: CASSLGDREGNEQFF. CDR3 in DNA: TGCGCCAGCAGCTTGGGGGACAGGGAAGGAAATGAGCAGTTCTTC. The whole variable domain, filled in from reference TRBV5-1 and TRBJ2-1, reads KAGVTQTPRYLIKTRGQQVTLSCSPISGHRSVSWYQQTPGQGLQFLFEYFSETQRNKGNFPGRFSGRQFSNSRSEMNVSTLELGDSALYLCASSLGDREGNEQFFGPGTRLTVL.

The chain recombines TRBV4-1 with TRBJ2-5; TRBD2 aligns across 7 bases. There are 15 residues in the CDR3. With V trimmed by 4 bases and J by 5 bases, 10 bases remained unmatched. Germline V gene lookup returns CDR1 MGHRA and CDR2 YSYEKL. The CDR3 bases are TGCGCCAGCAGCCTATGGGACTACTCCGCGGAGACCCAGTACTTC. Translated: CASSLWDYSAETQYF.

The rearrangement joins TRBV6-5 to TRBJ1-1; 9 bases agree with TRBD1. This CDR3 is 14 amino acids long. CDR1 is MNHEY, CDR2 SVGAGI, per germline. V shed 7 bases, J shed 5 bases, and the junction held 8 bases outside the gene matches. CDR3: CASITQGAGTEAFF. The CDR3 coding sequence is TGTGCCAGCATTACACAGGGGGCGGGTACTGAAGCTTTCTTT.

The chain has TRBV19 and TRBJ1-2, with D possibly TRBD1 on 5 matching bases. Germline CDR1 and CDR2: LNHDA and SQIVND (reference sequence). The CDR3 is 13 amino acids. V was shortened by 5 bases and J by 6 bases, with 13 bases between the two germline ends. CDR3 in amino acids: CASSGQEEDGYTF. CDR3 nucleotide sequence: TGTGCCAGTAGTGGACAAGAAGAAGATGGCTACACCTTC. Using reference TRBV19 and TRBJ1-2 for the parts outside the CDR3, the full variable domain is DGGITQSPKYLFRKEGQNVTLSCEQNLNHDAMYWYRQDPGQGLRLIYYSQIVNDFQKGDIAEGYSVSREKKESFPLTVTSAQKNPTAFYLCASSGQEEDGYTFGSGTRLTVV.

The chain links TRBV18 to TRBJ2-7; possibly TRBD1 for D (6 bases). The CDR3 extends over 15 amino acids. CDR1 and CDR2 from the germline V gene are KGHSH and LQKENI. Trimming shortened V by 2 bases and J by 2 bases, and 13 bases separated the two germline ends. Here the CDR3 reads CASSPSVTGTYEQYF. The CDR3 region has the DNA TGTGCCAGCTCACCATCCGTCACAGGGACCTACGAGCAGTACTTC.

The chain couples TRBV6-5 to TRBJ1-2; the D gene is possibly TRBD1 (5 bases). The V gene's germline CDR1 is MNHEY and CDR2 SVGAGI. This CDR3 has 14 residues. Deletions cut 5 bases from V and 6 bases from J, with 16 bases between. The CDR3 DNA follows: TGTGCCAGCAGTCGGGCCAGGGAAGGGGATGGCTACACCTTC. As protein: CASSRAREGDGYTF.

The rearrangement links TRBV12-5 to TRBJ2-5; possible D gene TRBD2, 6 bases. The CDR3 runs to 12 residues. V lost 5 bases to trimming and J lost 7 bases, with 11 bases between them. Germline lookup yields CDR1 LGHNT and CDR2 FRNRAP. In nucleotides, the CDR3 is TGTGCTAGTGGTCAAACTAGCCTGACCCAGTACTTC. This encodes CASGQTSLTQYF.